A selection of T cell receptor beta chains follows, all from one sample in a study of shared clonotypes between healthy human individuals. Produced via immunoSEQ multiplex PCR; TCRdb's table is partial and in-frame only. This repertoire shows about 1.5 million clones, roughly 98% found once; its top ten account for less than 0.55%. Sample: naive CD4+ T cells sorted from blood. These receptors all stem from a man aged 30 to 39 in good health. CDR3s include the opening cysteine and the closing phenylalanine or tryptophan. The D gene is left open where the match is weak. A row's size may be missing; if present it is once, few, many or a size class.

>few|TRBV7-9|TRBD1
CASHGTGDQPQHF
>once|TRBV30|TRBD1
CAWRNRDRGLGRSETQYF
>-|TRBV5-4|-
CASSLRGVGEAFF
>-|TRBV5-1|TRBD2
CASSLVSLAGGKNNEQFF
>-|TRBV23-1|-
CASKSSWVRDSYEQYF
>-|TRBV7-2|-
CASSSRNEQFF
>-|TRBV4-1|-
CASSQQWEEKLFF
>-|TRBV5-1|-
CASTLQGGLLKNTEAFF
>-|TRBV2|TRBD1
CASSVQSPGTGKFGEQYF
>-|TRBV14|-
CASSQDRGTGRSGYTF
>-|TRBV6-6|TRBD1
CASRGQVLNTEAFF
>-|TRBV7-2|TRBD2
CASSLAGTSAYNEQFF
>-|TRBV10-3|-
CAITQTPGGEQYF
>-|TRBV7-2|-
CASSLSHDTGELFF
>-|TRBV29-1|-
CSVGFGGQPQHF
>-|TRBV4-3|-
CASSRVEVADNEQFF
>-|TRBV29-1|TRBD2
CSVEVTSGSYNEQFF
>-|TRBV27|-
CASSLFFRGGTEAFF
>-|TRBV5-4|TRBD2
CASSFSLAEGTDTQYF
>-|TRBV28|-
CASSLRLQNTGELFF